This TCR beta chain was profiled in a study of cytomegalovirus exposure and HLA in healthy donors. General observations from the study: Confirmation was obtained in vitro that a few CMV-associated chains are specific for CMV antigens. The classifier reportedly diagnosed cytomegalovirus status with high specificity and sensitivity.

This clone has a handful of counts. Its target is not known. Repertoires were generated with immunoSEQ multiplex PCR, while TCRdb's copy carries only in-frame clones and drops some. The sample lists 250,000 or so clones, around nine tenths occurring once. With 1 base removed from V and 2 bases from J, the gap between germline ends came to 3 bases. The CDR3 length is 12 residues. Germline CDR1 and CDR2: SGHRS and YFSETQ. Material for sequencing was PBMCs. The TCR was taken from a man younger than 35 in good health and CMV-seronegative. This chain connects TRBV5-1 to TRBJ2-5; the D is unclear. The CDR3 sequence is CASSLPQETQYF. The CDR3 nucleotides read TGCGCCAGCAGCTTGCCTCAAGAGACCCAGTACTTC.